The present entry profiles one TCR beta chain with its context. The target antigen is unknown. The sample belongs to a study of early T cells in non-severe SARS-CoV-2 infection. In the study overall: Unsorted whole-blood RNA was sequenced in bulk, leaving chains unpaired.

This CDR3 contains 13 residues. V lost 4 bases and J lost 5, with 12 bases in between. Germline CDR1 SGHNT, CDR2 YYREEE (reference sequence). Individual cDNA molecules received unique molecular identifiers during library preparation. TCRdb reprocessed the 5' RACE reads via MiXCR and lists one record per CDR3 protein. This repertoire shows tens of thousands of distinct CDR3 sequences, 14% found once; its top ten account for under 8%. Overall study findings and caveats: In VDJdb matching, anti-spike CD8 responses were favored while private and CD4 specificities went missing.

The sequenced material came from whole blood. This TCR was sampled from an adult who was a healthcare worker with PCR-confirmed SARS-CoV-2 infection or an uninfected control (not recorded which). V is TRBV5-4 and J is TRBJ2-5; D is undetermined. CDR3 region: CASSLHWLETQYF. The DNA for the CDR3 is TGTGCCAGCAGCCTCCACTGGCTTGAGACCCAGTACTTC.